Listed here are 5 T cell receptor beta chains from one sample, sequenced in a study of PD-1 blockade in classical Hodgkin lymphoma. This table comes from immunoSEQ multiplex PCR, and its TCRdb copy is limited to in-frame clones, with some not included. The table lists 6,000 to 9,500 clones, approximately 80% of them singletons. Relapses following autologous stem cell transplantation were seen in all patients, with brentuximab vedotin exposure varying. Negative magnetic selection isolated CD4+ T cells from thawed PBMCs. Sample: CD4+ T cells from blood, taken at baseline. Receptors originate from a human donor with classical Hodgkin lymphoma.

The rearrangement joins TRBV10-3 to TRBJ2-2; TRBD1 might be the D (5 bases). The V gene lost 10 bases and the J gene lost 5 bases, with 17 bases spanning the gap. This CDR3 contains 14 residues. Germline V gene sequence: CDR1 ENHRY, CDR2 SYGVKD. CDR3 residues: CATMGLGETGELFF. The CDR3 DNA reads TGTGCCACCATGGGGCTAGGAGAGACCGGGGAGCTGTTTTTT.

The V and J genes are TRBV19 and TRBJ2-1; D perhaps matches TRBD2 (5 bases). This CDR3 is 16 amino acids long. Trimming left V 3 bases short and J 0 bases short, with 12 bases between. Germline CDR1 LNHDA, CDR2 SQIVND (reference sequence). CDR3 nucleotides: TGTGCCAGTAGTATTACCGCGGGCCACTCCTACAATGAGCAGTTCTTC. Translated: CASSITAGHSYNEQFF. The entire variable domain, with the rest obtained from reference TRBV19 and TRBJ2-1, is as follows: DGGITQSPKYLFRKEGQNVTLSCEQNLNHDAMYWYRQDPGQGLRLIYYSQIVNDFQKGDIAEGYSVSREKKESFPLTVTSAQKNPTAFYLCASSITAGHSYNEQFFGPGTRLTVL.

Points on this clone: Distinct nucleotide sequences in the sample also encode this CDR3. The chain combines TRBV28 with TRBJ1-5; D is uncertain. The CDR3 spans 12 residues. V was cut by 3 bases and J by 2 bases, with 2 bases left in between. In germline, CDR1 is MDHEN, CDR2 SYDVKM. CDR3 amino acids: CASSFGNQPQHF. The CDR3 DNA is TGTGCCAGCAGTTTTGGCAATCAGCCCCAGCATTTT.

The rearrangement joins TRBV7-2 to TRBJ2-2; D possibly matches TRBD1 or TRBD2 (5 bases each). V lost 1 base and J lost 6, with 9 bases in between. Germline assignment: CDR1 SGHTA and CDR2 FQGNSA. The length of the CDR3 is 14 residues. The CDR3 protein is CASSLGGVAGELFF. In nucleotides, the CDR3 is TGTGCCAGCAGCTTAGGAGGGGTCGCCGGGGAGCTGTTTTTT.

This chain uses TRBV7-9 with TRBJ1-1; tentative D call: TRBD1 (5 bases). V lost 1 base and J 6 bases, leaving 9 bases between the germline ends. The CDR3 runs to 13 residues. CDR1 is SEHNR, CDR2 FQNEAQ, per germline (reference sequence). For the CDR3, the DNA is TGTGCCAGCAGCTTAGGGGTAGGGGCTGAAGCTTTCTTT. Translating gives CASSLGVGAEAFF.